These 6 T cell receptor beta chains share one sample of origin, sequenced in a study of shared clonotypes between healthy human individuals. The method was immunoSEQ multiplex PCR; TCRdb's version includes in-frame clones alone and lacks a portion of them. The table shows millions of clones, with roughly 96% occurring only once. The sample consisted of naive CD4+ T cells sorted from blood. The subset denotes: CD45RA+ positively selected. The receptors originated from a man aged 18-30 years in good health.

The chain is built from TRBV10-3 and TRBJ2-3; 9 bases are a match to TRBD2. After removal of 8 bases from V and 3 bases from J, the junction contained 3 bases not matched to a gene. This CDR3 region has 13 residues. The germline CDR1 and CDR2 sequences are ENHRY and SYGVKD. In nucleotides, the CDR3 is TGTGCCATCGCGGGGGGGCCAACAGATACGCAGTATTTT. The encoded protein is CAIAGGPTDTQYF.

The count of this clone is one. This CDR3 is CASSHARAGGPETQYF. The DNA for the CDR3 is TGTGCCAGCAGCCACGCTAGAGCGGGAGGGCCGGAGACCCAGTACTTC. The chain recombines TRBV5-4 with TRBJ2-5; 10 bases fit TRBD2. This CDR3 contains 16 residues. The germline gives CDR1 SGHNT, CDR2 YYREEE (reference sequence). V lost 4 bases and J lost 5; bases outside the gene matches: 11.

Written as DNA, the CDR3 is TGTGCCAGCAGAGAACTAGCGGGAGGGCCCTACGAGCAGTACTTC. This gives the protein CASRELAGGPYEQYF. V gene TRBV7-2 combines with J gene TRBJ2-7; TRBD2 agrees at 13 bases. CDR3 length equals 15 residues. Germline CDR1 and CDR2: SGHTA and FQGNSA. The trim removed 6 bases at V and 2 bases at J, leaving 4 bases unmatched.

The chain employs TRBV6-1 and TRBJ2-5; maybe TRBD1 (5 bases). In germline, CDR1 is MNHNS, CDR2 SASEGT. V lost 2 bases, J lost 3 bases, and 13 bases lay in between. The CDR3 spans 15 residues. CDR3 DNA: TGTGCCAGCAGTGAACAGGGCAGAAGGAAAGAGACCCAGTACTTC. This gives the protein CASSEQGRRKETQYF.

Concerning this clone itself: Distinct nucleotide sequences in the sample also encode this CDR3. This sequence joins TRBV27 and TRBJ2-7; D may match TRBD1 or TRBD2 (5 bases each). The CDR3 sequence is 14 residues long. The germline V and J ends were trimmed by 6 bases and 0 bases, with 12 bases remaining between them. Germline V lookup: CDR1 MNHEY, CDR2 SMNVEV (reference sequence). This CDR3 reads CASSRGQGSYEQYF. CDR3 DNA sequence: TGTGCCAGCAGCCGAGGGCAGGGCTCCTACGAGCAGTACTTC.

The chain recombines TRBV29-1 with TRBJ2-5; D is perhaps TRBD1 or TRBD2 (5 bases each). The CDR3 contains 11 residues. Deletions cut 7 bases from V and 5 bases from J, with 11 bases between. The germline gives CDR1 SQVTM, CDR2 ANQGSEA. CDR3 nucleotides: TGCAGCGCTGGGACCCTTGAGACCCAGTACTTC. Protein: CSAGTLETQYF.